This paragraph reports one TCR beta chain. Its antigen is unknown. One entry per CDR3 protein results from TCRdb running MiXCR on the 5' RACE reads. The table lists roughly 480,000 distinct CDR3 sequences, 20% to 30% of them singletons. This sample was included in a study of T-cell memory formation after mild COVID-19. Study-level points and caveats: That cross-reactive memory joined was suggested by some responding clones appearing in pre-infection memory. Clones shrinking between day 15 and 85 showed a balanced CD4/CD8 split, and those that grew later tilted toward CD4+. CD4+ contracting clones lay mainly in CM and EM, CD8+ ones in EMRA. Second-wave clones with a day 37 peak had unconfirmed SARS-CoV-2 specificity.

In germline, CDR1 is SGHTS, CDR2 YDEGEE. The CDR3 consists of 12 residues. The V end lost 1 base, the J end lost 4 bases, and 5 bases lay between the germline ends. V usage is TRBV5-8 and J usage is TRBJ2-5; D is undetermined. The sample consisted of PBMCs or a T cell subset sorted from them (not recorded which). This clonotype originated in an adult woman who had mild COVID-19 (a few samples of this study predate the infection). Cell type and time point are not known. In nucleotides, the CDR3 is TGTGCCAGCAGCTTGTCCGCAGAGACCCAGTACTTC. Its protein is CASSLSAETQYF.